This T cell receptor beta chain originates from a study of T cells of healthy individuals (dated by TCRdb to 2016 to 2019). V has 4 bases trimmed and J has 0 bases trimmed; junction bases matching no gene number 7. Its CDR3 holds 17 amino acids, cysteine through phenylalanine. Only the CDR3 DNA is retained, 51 bases long and in frame from the first base. CDR1 is given as SEHNR and CDR2 as FQNEAQ, both from the germline V gene (reference sequence). Library method: 5' RACE. Sequencing took place on an Illumina MiSeq. The public reads were reanalyzed by TCRdb: fastp trimming at Q25, MiXCR alignment, in-frame beta chains only. Under each unique CDR3 protein, matching rows form one entry showing the most common genes and DNA. The sample profile shows 100,000 or so distinct CDR3 sequences; 15% to 20% of them were found once. More than 5.5% of the sample is in the top ten clones. This clonotype was recorded at least ten times. The antigen it recognizes is unknown. No much larger clone is present one base from it, and per-base qualities are unavailable.

Recombination linked TRBV7-9 to TRBJ2-7; 12 nucleotides in the junction match TRBD2. The source is a human donor in good health. The DNA sequence reads TGTGCCAGCAGCTGGACTAGCGGGATCAAGCCCTCCTACGAGCAGTACTTC. This encodes CASSWTSGIKPSYEQYF.